This is a list of T cell receptor beta chains from one sample in a study of CD8 T cells in ankylosing spondylitis. Each CDR3 protein is one row after TCRdb ran MiXCR on the 5' RACE reads. The sample contains a few hundred thousand distinct CDR3 sequences, approximately 12% of which appear only once. Source material: blood, either unsorted or a sorted T cell fraction (not recorded which). The origin of the receptors is a male donor with ankylosing spondylitis. CDR3s include the opening cysteine and the closing phenylalanine or tryptophan.

cdr3_aa | j_call | v_call
CASSATTLGEAFF | TRBJ1-1 | TRBV9
CSVVAHWNYGYTF | TRBJ1-2 | TRBV29-1
CASSPPQGAMVGYTF | TRBJ1-2 | TRBV7-9
CSARDISNQPQHF | TRBJ1-5 | TRBV20-1
CASRLGLNYGYTF | TRBJ1-2 | TRBV6-6
CASSTGTSGITGELFF | TRBJ2-2 | TRBV5-1
CASSADLGTEAFF | TRBJ1-1 | TRBV19
CASSEPGTSGNNEQFF | TRBJ2-1 | TRBV25-1
CASSLWESYEQYF | TRBJ2-7 | TRBV7-9
CASLLGGDTGELFF | TRBJ2-2 | TRBV6-1
CSARASGQADTQYF | TRBJ2-3 | TRBV20-1
CASSLFVLPGGRGTQYF | TRBJ2-5 | TRBV7-2
CSVPGTGNEQFF | TRBJ2-1 | TRBV29-1